This T cell receptor (beta chain) was retrieved from a study of regulatory T cells in long-lasting Graves disease. The wider study: Antithyroid drug use was under 3 months in newly diagnosed Graves' patients.

For TCR beta, libraries came from iRepertoire HTBI primers and Arm-PCR of CDR3 regions. TCRdb analysed the multiplex PCR reads with MiXCR anew, one entry per CDR3 protein. The sample holds more than 400,000 distinct CDR3 sequences; 15% to 20% are singletons and the top ten take 9% to 15%. Germline CDR1 and CDR2: MDHEN and SYDVKM. The V segment lost 1 base and the J segment 7 bases; nucleotides outside the gene matches: 8. There are 17 residues in the CDR3. This clonotype was observed many times. Described time point: newly diagnosed GD, antithyroid drugs for less than 3 months. Generation of the TCR library employed RNA extracted from PBMCs. A further study also used this sample, focusing on T cells in Graves' hyperthyroidism and ophthalmopathy. That source notes: Most expanded thyroid clonotypes above 0.001 recurred in blood.

The V and J genes are TRBV28 and TRBJ2-3, with 13 bases matching TRBD2. This receptor was obtained from a man in his forties or fifties with Graves disease. The material was peripheral blood mononuclear cells (PBMCs), obtained at new diagnosis, from a patient treated with antithyroid drugs. CDR3 residues: CASSLSGLAGEVNTQYF. The CDR3 nucleotides are TGTGCCAGCAGTTTATCCGGACTAGCGGGAGAAGTAAATACGCAGTATTTT.